This T cell receptor (beta chain) was observed in a study of Graves' ophthalmopathy and Graves' hyperthyroidism (dated by TCRdb to about 2018). Turning to the overall study: Peripheral blood was collected at initial diagnosis, prior to any treatment. For independent validation, a separate cohort was made up of 18 hyperthyroidism patients plus 17 patients who later progressed from hyperthyroidism to ophthalmopathy. The approximately 95 discovery patients were divided at random into training and test sets in a 7:3 ratio. Following sample collection, hyperthyroidism patients were given methimazole at a starting dose of 30 mg daily, and ophthalmopathy patients were given high-dose intravenous methylprednisolone. In total, approximately 140 blood samples were TCR-sequenced: approximately 42 ophthalmopathy, some 72 hyperthyroidism and about 17 hyperthyroidism-to-ophthalmopathy patients. To tell Graves' ophthalmopathy apart from Graves' hyperthyroidism, and to predict which patients would progress to ophthalmopathy, the study relied on TCR beta repertoire signatures. To explore V-J signatures that distinguish ophthalmopathy from hyperthyroidism, a discovery set of 100 patients was enrolled, made up of 43 with ophthalmopathy and 57 with stable hyperthyroidism. In about 6 hyperthyroidism patients, T-cell repertoires of thyroid tissue and blood were compared.

TCR beta CDR3 regions were amplified from RNA transcripts for repertoire sequencing. A first-round RT-PCR used HTBI primers with the Qiagen OneStep RT-PCR kit, followed by a second-round multiplex PCR, size selection and purification. Libraries were sequenced on an Illumina HiSeq2000 using paired-end 100 bp reads. The study's own analysis went as follows. Reads were processed with SOAPnuke, discarding reads with adapters, uncalled bases, mean Phred below 15, or no exact constant-primer or identifier match. COPE v1.2.5 was used to merge the high-quality paired reads. Each unique nucleotide sequence was defined as a clonotype, and clonotypes were aligned to IMGT TRB V, D and J references with MiTCR v1.1. Analysis was restricted to V-J combinations with a frequency above 0.0001, which covered roughly 99% of repertoires. For each V-J combination, a TCR clonal expansion and chaos score was defined as F50 clonal expansion divided by the chaos observed in the TCRdist matrix. Welch's t-statistics and random forest were used to reduce features to over ten V-J combinations, which were fed into a naive Bayes classifier. The similarity between thyroid and blood repertoires was quantified using the Morisita-Horn index. Clones were called with MiXCR by TCRdb after fastp trimmed the public reads at Q25, and only in-frame beta chains were retained. Rows with one shared CDR3 protein collapse into an entry with the most common genes and DNA. The V and J calls come from TCRdb's annotation, not from the publication. This sample holds around 470,000 distinct CDR3 sequences; approximately 15% were observed only once. Approximately 9.8% of the sample belongs to the ten largest clones.

Ophthalmopathy patients had moderately to severely active disease, Clinical Activity Score of at least 3, NOSPECS grade of at least 4, and disease duration under 3 months. Patients with other autoimmune diseases, uncontrolled infections, pregnancy or lactation were excluded. Diagnosis was based on clinical symptoms, serum thyroxine, TRAb, thyroid ultrasound and orbital computed tomography. Ficoll-Paque density gradient centrifugation was used to isolate PBMCs from 8.5 to 10 ml of fresh peripheral blood. Trizol reagent was used to extract the total RNA, and its quality was then checked on an Agilent 2100 Bioanalyzer. A note on this clonotype: This clone's antigen is unknown. The input lacks base qualities; no much larger clone sits a single base away.

On the study overall, not on this receptor specifically: In validation, the model predicted ophthalmopathy progression with 55% to 71% sensitivity and roughly 72% specificity; roughly eleven predicted patients were CT-confirmed with GO in a median of about 6.1 months. Sample size was not statistically predetermined, and group allocation was not concealed from the investigators. In cross-validation, the 13-signature model distinguished ophthalmopathy from stable hyperthyroidism with approximately 88% sensitivity and about 84% specificity, and in the test set the corresponding values were around 78% and 73%. Most expanded thyroid clonotypes with a frequency above 0.001 also appeared in blood, which suggests that blood repertoires may reflect the immune response in the thyroid.

The origin of this receptor is a woman younger than 45 with Graves' ophthalmopathy. Donor details come from another sample of the same person, matched by shared clones. Sequencing was performed on blood.

The CDR3 is CSAIISGPWAYEQYF. The DNA sequence is as follows: TGCAGTGCTATAATTAGCGGGCCCTGGGCCTACGAGCAGTACTTC. The chain uses TRBV20-1 and TRBJ2-7, and 7 bases in between align with TRBD2. Its CDR3 holds 15 amino acids, cysteine through phenylalanine. Here the CDR3 DNA is all that survives: 45 bases in frame from base 1. At the junction V is shortened by 4 bases and J by 2 bases; bases outside the gene matches: 11. The CDR1 and CDR2 encoded by the germline V gene (reference sequence) are DFQATT and SNEGSKA.